These T cell receptor beta chains were read from a single sample in a study of T-cell reconstitution after alpha-beta-depleted transplantation in children. TCRdb called the PCR reads again in MiXCR, with one record for every CDR3 protein. The profile covers hundreds of thousands of distinct CDR3 sequences, with around 12% appearing a single time and around 6% taken by the ten largest. This material consisted of PBMCs from the stem cell graft donor, taken from the stem cell graft. These receptors all stem from a human donor who donated a stem cell graft to a child with combined immunodeficiency. Both conserved end residues are trimmed from each CDR3.

v_call | cdr3_aa
TRBV2 | ASSPGREEETQY
TRBV20-1 | SASASGTRSYEQY
TRBV30 | AWSRRETDTQY
TRBV30 | AWTDRGRRNQPQH
TRBV27 | ASNRFGTQETQY
TRBV14 | ASSQASDTDTQY
TRBV5-5 | ASSLTAGANVLT
TRBV12-3/TRBV12-4 | ASSLDFGLAGTYNEQF
TRBV30 | AWRSDGLGNRQLF
TRBV2 | ASSESGSRNEKLF
TRBV10-3 | AISDRRGGLIDEQF
TRBV6-5 | ASSLTGSIGYT
TRBV6-5 | ASSYRAGYEQY
TRBV6-2/TRBV6-3 | ASRRTGQRSSYEQY
TRBV7-2 | ASSLSGLSNQPQH
TRBV7-2 | ASSPRGRAQGETQY
TRBV10-3 | AARSSANTGELF
TRBV7-2 | ASSLVSDTDTQY
TRBV4-2 | ASSHSTYGGGTDTQY
TRBV19 | ASSISRDYGYT
TRBV7-9 | ASSKTSGDAGELF
TRBV12-3/TRBV12-4 | ASSLRQGNTGELF
TRBV20-1 | SASGTSGNTDTQY
TRBV25-1 | ASSETLTEQY
TRBV6-1 | ASSPGLAGGLVYNEQF
TRBV5-1 | ASSFLGTSQETQY
TRBV4-3 | ASSQDGFLAPYNEQF
TRBV12-3/TRBV12-4 | ASNTGPGEQY
TRBV3-1 | ASSQMRRNYGYT
TRBV20-1 | SARGLGELNEQF